These 21 T cell receptor beta chains originate from one sample sequenced in a study of blood T cell repertoires in COVID-19. Only in-frame clones appear in the TCRdb table, and some are missing; sequencing was by immunoSEQ multiplex PCR. The profile shows roughly 50,000 clones, about 85% of them singletons. Sequenced input: peripheral blood. The receptors come from a man between 60 and 75 years old with acute or convalescent COVID-19.

The chain has TRBV27 and TRBJ2-1; D may be TRBD2 (5 bases). Germline V gene data show CDR1 as MNHEY and CDR2 as SMNVEV (reference sequence). Trimming left V 6 bases short and J 9 bases short, with 12 bases between. CDR3 length equals 12 residues. The CDR3: CASRGLASEQFF. The CDR3 DNA is TGTGCCAGCAGAGGGCTAGCATCTGAGCAGTTCTTC.

The chain combines TRBV7-3 with TRBJ2-2, with 12 bases fitting TRBD2. This CDR3 region has 18 residues. The J segment lost 6 bases and the V segment lost 4 bases, leaving 12 bases of the junction unmatched. CDR1 SGHTA and CDR2 FQGTGA come from the germline V gene. The CDR3 DNA sequence: TGTGCCAGCAGCTCCAGACTAGCGGGAGACTTGGACGCCGGGGAGCTGTTTTTT. The encoded protein is CASSSRLAGDLDAGELFF.

This clone was found a few times. The chain recombines TRBV15 with TRBJ2-3; TRBD2 matches at 7 bases. This CDR3 has 16 amino acids. With 3 bases clipped from V and 2 bases from J, the junction kept 8 bases outside the gene matches. CDR1 LNHNV and CDR2 YYDKDF come from the germline V gene (reference sequence). The CDR3 nucleotides are TGTGCCACCAGCAGTGACCTGGGAGGGGACACAGATACGCAGTATTTT. Amino acid sequence: CATSSDLGGDTDTQYF.

The J gene is TRBJ1-2, the V gene TRBV6-5; unclear D gene. Deletions cut 6 bases from V and 3 bases from J, with 14 bases between. Germline V CDR1 and CDR2: MNHEY, SVGAGI. The CDR3 totals 14 residues. The CDR3 sequence is CASSLTIPDYGYTF. The CDR3 coding sequence is TGTGCCAGCAGCCTAACTATCCCGGACTATGGCTACACCTTC.

V is TRBV28 and J is TRBJ1-1, with D possibly matching TRBD1 (5 bases). The CDR3 runs 15 residues. The germline V gene has CDR1 MDHEN and CDR2 SYDVKM. The V end lost 6 bases, the J end lost 1 base, and 15 bases lay between the germline ends. The CDR3 coding sequence is TGTGCCAGCAGCCTCCTAGGGGAACCGAACACTGAAGCTTTCTTT. Protein product: CASSLLGEPNTEAFF.

V and J are TRBV19 and TRBJ1-5; no definite D call. The CDR3 is 15 amino acids. V was shortened by 3 bases and J by 3 bases, with 12 bases between the two germline ends. Germline lookup yields CDR1 LNHDA and CDR2 SQIVND (reference sequence). This CDR3 is CASSISGKTNQPQHF. The CDR3 DNA reads as TGTGCCAGTAGTATTAGCGGGAAAACCAATCAGCCCCAGCATTTT.

The V call is TRBV6-1, the J call TRBJ2-7; a weak D match, TRBD2 (5 bases). Looked up from germline, CDR1 is MNHNS and CDR2 is SASEGT. The CDR3 length is 13 residues. Trimming left V 2 bases short and J 1 base short, with 6 bases between. CDR3 DNA sequence: TGTGCCAGCAGTGAACGGGGATCCTACGAGCAGTACTTC. Amino acid sequence: CASSERGSYEQYF.

This clone was seen a few times. This sequence joins TRBV2 and TRBJ2-1; TRBD2 aligns across 11 bases. V lost 7 bases to trimming and J lost 4 bases; unmatched junction nucleotides: 3. The germline gives CDR1 SNHLY, CDR2 FYNNEI. The CDR3 totals 14 residues. Here the CDR3 DNA reads TGTGCCAGCATCGGACTAGCGGGTTACAATGAGCAGTTCTTC. It specifies CASIGLAGYNEQFF.

The rearrangement links TRBV7-2 to TRBJ2-7; 7 bases align to TRBD2. The CDR3 spans 15 residues. Germline assignment: CDR1 SGHTA and CDR2 FQGNSA. V lost 4 bases and J lost 6; bases outside the gene matches: 12. CDR3 coding DNA: TGTGCCAGCAGCTCACTAGCGACATCCTCTCTCGAGCAGTACTTC. Translating gives CASSSLATSSLEQYF. Together with reference TRBV7-2 and TRBJ2-7, the CDR3 gives the full variable domain: GAGVSQSPSNKVTEKGKDVELRCDPISGHTALYWYRQSLGQGLEFLIYFQGNSAPDKSGLPSDRFSAERTGGSVSTLTIQRTQQEDSAVYLCASSSLATSSLEQYFGPGTRLTVT.

The chain has TRBV6-1 and TRBJ2-1, with D tentatively TRBD1 (6 bases). The CDR3 extends over 12 amino acids. Germline V gene data show CDR1 as MNHNS and CDR2 as SASEGT. V was clipped by 11 bases and J by 9 bases, with 17 bases between them. CDR3 in amino acids: CAAWDTYTEQFF. In DNA, the CDR3 is TGTGCCGCTTGGGACACGTATACTGAGCAGTTCTTC.

The chain joins TRBV5-7 to TRBJ1-5; D is possibly TRBD1 (6 bases). TRBV5-7 is an ORF; its function is uncertain. The V gene lost 6 bases and the J gene lost 0 bases, with 19 bases spanning the gap. This CDR3 is 17 amino acids long. The CDR3 region is CASIPTTGYYSNQPQHF. The CDR3 DNA sequence: TGTGCCAGCATTCCCACTACAGGGTATTATAGCAATCAGCCCCAGCATTTT.

CDR3 in DNA: TGTGCCAGCAGTGCCTTATACAATGAGCAGTTCTTC. Its translation is CASSALYNEQFF. The rearrangement links TRBV2 to TRBJ2-1; no reliable D call. Between the trimmed V and J ends, which lost 4 bases and 4 bases, there was a span of 5 bases. Germline CDR1 SNHLY, CDR2 FYNNEI. The CDR3 is 12 amino acids.

The table lists this clone with a few counts. The J gene is TRBJ1-5, the V gene TRBV19, with 8 bases fitting TRBD1. This CDR3 region has 14 residues. Per the germline V gene, CDR1 is LNHDA and CDR2 is SQIVND (reference sequence). V shed 4 bases and J 6 bases; nucleotides not matched to a gene: 5. The chain's CDR3 is CASSRQGMGQPQHF. CDR3 sequence (DNA): TGTGCCAGTAGTAGACAGGGGATGGGTCAGCCCCAGCATTTT.

The chain couples TRBV24-1 to TRBJ2-5; 8 bases fit TRBD2. The V gene end was trimmed by 4 bases and the J gene end by 5 bases; junction bases not matched to a gene: 8. This CDR3 has 15 amino acids. Germline CDR1 reads KGHDR; CDR2 reads SFDVKD. CDR3 sequence: CATSEVSGSGETQYF. In DNA form, the CDR3 reads TGTGCCACCAGTGAAGTAAGCGGGAGCGGTGAGACCCAGTACTTC.

This clone has more than one count but fewer than ten. The V call is TRBV5-1, the J call TRBJ1-1; TRBD1 agrees at 7 bases. CDR3 length equals 15 residues. Trimming at V came to 3 bases and at J to 1 base, leaving 6 bases not matched to a gene. The germline V gene has CDR1 SGHRS and CDR2 YFSETQ. The CDR3 DNA is TGCGCCAGCAGCTCGACAGGGAATGGGAACACTGAAGCTTTCTTT. Translating gives CASSSTGNGNTEAFF.

The chain uses TRBV2 and TRBJ2-5, with no clear D. This CDR3 region has 11 residues. V lost 2 bases and J 5 bases, leaving 3 bases between the germline ends. Germline CDR1 and CDR2: SNHLY and FYNNEI. The CDR3 DNA sequence: TGTGCCAGCAGTGAATATGAGACCCAGTACTTC. Its protein product is CASSEYETQYF.

This chain connects TRBV6-1 to TRBJ2-3; 7 nucleotides line up with TRBD1. Germline CDR1 reads MNHNS; CDR2 reads SASEGT. The V gene end was trimmed by 3 bases and the J gene end by 6 bases; junction bases not matched to a gene: 9. This CDR3 comprises 15 residues. Here the CDR3 DNA reads TGTGCCAGCAGTGAGCGACAGGGTTTGTGGGATACGCAGTATTTT. Its translation is CASSERQGLWDTQYF.

V and J are TRBV9 and TRBJ2-3, with TRBD2 identical over 7 bases. Unmatched junction bases numbered 7, after V lost 3 bases and J lost 3 bases. This CDR3 is built from 15 residues. Germline V gene sequence: CDR1 SGDLS, CDR2 YYNGEE. Here the CDR3 reads CASSATPGLTDTQYF. As DNA, the CDR3 is TGTGCCAGCAGCGCAACCCCGGGACTAACAGATACGCAGTATTTT.

The chain carries TRBV15 and TRBJ2-1; maybe TRBD2 (5 bases). The CDR3 contains 16 residues. Germline V lookup: CDR1 LNHNV, CDR2 YYDKDF (reference sequence). The ends were cut back, 4 bases at V and 2 bases at J, with 15 bases in the middle. The CDR3 is CATSNPTRATYNEQFF. As DNA, the CDR3 is TGTGCCACCAGCAACCCTACTAGAGCCACCTACAATGAGCAGTTCTTC. Full variable domain (rest looked up from reference TRBV15 and TRBJ2-1): DAMVIQNPRYQVTQFGKPVTLSCSQTLNHNVMYWYQQKSSQAPKLLFHYYDKDFNNEADTPDNFQSRRPNTSFCFLDIRSPGLGDTAMYLCATSNPTRATYNEQFFGPGTRLTVL.

The chain combines TRBV7-9 with TRBJ2-1; 9 bases map to TRBD2. With V trimmed by 5 bases and J by 5 bases, 13 bases remained unmatched. CDR1 is SEHNR and CDR2 is FQNEAQ in the germline V gene (reference sequence). The CDR3 spans 17 residues. This CDR3 is CASSRTSDWMSDNEQFF. The CDR3 nucleotides read TGTGCCAGCAGCCGGACTAGCGATTGGATGTCCGACAATGAGCAGTTCTTC.

The rearrangement uses TRBV19 and TRBJ1-5; 7 bases are shared with TRBD1. Germline V gene sequence: CDR1 LNHDA, CDR2 SQIVND (reference sequence). The ends lost 5 bases at V and 4 bases at J; junction bases unmatched: 5. CDR3 size: 14 residues. The CDR3 DNA reads TGTGCCAGTAGTCGGACAGGCAGAAATCAGCCCCAGCATTTT. This codes for CASSRTGRNQPQHF.